Each of the 13 T cell receptor beta chains below was sequenced from the same sample in a study of T cell changes during pregnancy in multiple sclerosis. Data came from immunoSEQ multiplex PCR; TCRdb stores just in-frame clones and leaves some out. There are approximately 49,000 clones in the sample; around 90% occur only once, and 5% to 5.5% lies in the top ten. The sequences come from peripheral blood, collected after pregnancy. The receptor set was obtained from a female donor in good health, enrolled as a control in a pregnancy study.

The J gene is TRBJ2-7, the V gene TRBV5-1; tentative D call: TRBD2 (5 bases). Germline V CDR1 and CDR2: SGHRS, YFSETQ. This CDR3 contains 14 residues. Trimming took off 4 bases at V and 3 bases at J, with 14 bases between the two ends. CDR3 coding DNA: TGCGCCAGCAGCGAGGGAGACCACCTCTACGAGCAGTACTTC. Encoded protein: CASSEGDHLYEQYF.

The genes are TRBV4-2 and TRBJ1-1, with D possibly being TRBD1 (5 bases). The V and J ends lost 7 bases and 3 bases respectively, with 15 bases between them. CDR1 is LGHNA and CDR2 is YNFKEQ in the germline V gene. The CDR3 sequence is 14 residues long. CDR3 nucleotide sequence: TGTGCCAGCACCGGGGGAGGGTCGGACACTGAAGCTTTCTTT. This encodes CASTGGGSDTEAFF.

This clone was detected once. The chain's CDR3 is CASSPLAGVGNEQFF. In DNA form, the CDR3 reads TGTGCCAGCAGCCCACTAGCGGGAGTCGGGAATGAGCAGTTCTTC. The J gene is TRBJ2-1, the V gene TRBV6-1, with 11 bases identical to TRBD2. Per germline, CDR1 MNHNS and CDR2 SASEGT. This CDR3 contains 15 residues. With V trimmed by 6 bases and J by 7 bases, 8 bases remained unmatched.

The V and J genes are TRBV9 and TRBJ2-1, with 7 bases identical to TRBD1. This CDR3 spans 15 amino acids. Germline CDR1 SGDLS, CDR2 YYNGEE. V trimming: 3 bases; J trimming: 0 bases; junction bases outside the gene matches: 3. The CDR3 DNA reads TGTGCCAGCAGCGCCTCAGGGGGCTCCTACAATGAGCAGTTCTTC. Translation gives CASSASGGSYNEQFF.

The V gene is TRBV7-6, the J gene TRBJ2-7; perhaps TRBD1 as D (6 bases). This CDR3 comprises 15 residues. V was trimmed by 4 bases and J by 1 base, leaving 14 bases between them. Looked up from germline, CDR1 is SGHVS and CDR2 is FNYEAQ. Here the CDR3 reads CASSSTTGLSYEQYF. The CDR3 DNA is TGTGCCAGCAGCTCTACGACAGGTTTGTCCTACGAGCAGTACTTC.

The CDR3 loop reads CASSAGHGLSSYEQYF. In nucleotides, the CDR3 is TGTGCCAGCAGCGCCGGACACGGTCTGAGCTCCTACGAGCAGTACTTC. The chain carries TRBV7-9 and TRBJ2-7; possibly TRBD1 for D (5 bases). This CDR3 spans 16 amino acids. Germline lookup yields CDR1 SEHNR and CDR2 FQNEAQ (reference sequence). Between the trimmed V and J ends, which lost 5 bases and 0 bases, there was a span of 17 bases.

The chain couples TRBV6-5 to TRBJ1-2; TRBD1 is a possible D gene (5 bases). V was shortened by 6 bases and J by 4 bases, with 12 bases between the two germline ends. The CDR3 sequence is 13 residues long. Germline V gene data show CDR1 as MNHEY and CDR2 as SVGAGI. Here the CDR3 DNA reads TGTGCCAGCAGAACCGGGGGGGGCTATGGCTACACCTTC. Its protein product is CASRTGGGYGYTF.

The rearrangement uses TRBV15 and TRBJ2-1, with TRBD2 matching over 14 bases. Trimming at V came to 1 base and at J to 5 bases, leaving 7 bases not matched to a gene. CDR1 is LNHNV, CDR2 YYDKDF, per germline (reference sequence). There are 18 residues in the CDR3. The CDR3 here is CATSRGLTSGGANNEQFF. In DNA form, the CDR3 reads TGTGCCACCAGCAGAGGATTGACTAGCGGGGGGGCCAACAATGAGCAGTTCTTC.

J is TRBJ1-1 and V is TRBV9, with TRBD1 matching over 8 bases. Per the germline V gene, CDR1 is SGDLS and CDR2 is YYNGEE. The ends lost 3 bases at V and 5 bases at J; junction bases unmatched: 6. The CDR3 totals 14 residues. The CDR3 bases are TGTGCCAGCAGCGGAGGGACAGGACGGACTGAAGCTTTCTTT. It translates to CASSGGTGRTEAFF.

This clone has only a few counts. The chain combines TRBV30 with TRBJ1-4; the match to TRBD1 covers 7 bases. The CDR3 length is 19 residues. Germline lookup yields CDR1 GTSNPN and CDR2 SVGIG (reference sequence). V was clipped by 1 base and J by 3 bases; unmatched bases: 17. CDR3 coding DNA: TGTGCCTGGAGTGGAATATCAGGGGGGCTTTCTGTCTCTAATGAAAAACTGTTTTTT. Its translation is CAWSGISGGLSVSNEKLFF.

The chain recombines TRBV30 with TRBJ1-5, with TRBD1 matching over 7 bases. J gave up 3 bases and V 2 bases, and 7 bases lay outside the gene matches. The germline gives CDR1 GTSNPN, CDR2 SVGIG (reference sequence). The CDR3 extends over 15 amino acids. CDR3 region: CAWSISGTVNQPQHF. For the CDR3, the DNA is TGTGCCTGGAGTATATCCGGGACAGTCAATCAGCCCCAGCATTTT.

The chain joins TRBV29-1 to TRBJ1-4; D possibly corresponds to TRBD1 (5 bases). Per germline, CDR1 SQVTM and CDR2 ANQGSEA. Trimming removed 4 bases at V and 3 bases at J, with 18 bases between. The CDR3 sequence is 16 residues long. The CDR3 is CSVVRQDIWSNEKLFF. The CDR3 nucleotides read TGCAGCGTTGTAAGGCAGGACATATGGTCTAATGAAAAACTGTTTTTT.

The chain uses TRBV5-1 and TRBJ2-2, with TRBD1 identical over 7 bases. Germline CDR1 and CDR2: SGHRS and YFSETQ. The CDR3 runs to 15 residues. The junction had 5 bases not matched to a gene; V was cut back by 1 base and J by 5 bases. CDR3 nucleotides: TGCGCCAGCAGCTTGACAGCAGGGGGTACCGGGGAGCTGTTTTTT. Translation: CASSLTAGGTGELFF.